A selection of T cell receptor beta chains follows, all from one sample in a study of cytomegalovirus exposure and HLA in healthy donors. Method: immunoSEQ multiplex PCR; TCRdb's copy keeps in-frame clones and lacks some. The sample consists of 100,000 or so clones, 77% of them appearing once. The sequenced material came from PBMCs. The receptors shown here come from a man in his forties in good health and CMV-seropositive. The CDR3 runs from the conserved cysteine through the conserved F or W. The D gene is left open where the match is weak. Clone size is stated in some rows and not others, as once, few, many or a class when expanded.

J | V | D | size | CDR3 | DNA
TRBJ2-1 | TRBV28 | TRBD2 | NA | CASRETGGGYGEQFF | TGTGCCAGCAGGGAAACGGGGGGAGGATACGGTGAGCAGTTCTTC
TRBJ1-2 | TRBV25-1 | NA | NA | CASSAPGRVAYGYTF | TGTGCCAGCAGTGCCCCCGGGAGGGTGGCCTATGGCTACACCTTC
TRBJ2-5 | TRBV30 | NA | few | CAWSVGGGSKTQYF | TGTGCCTGGAGTGTAGGGGGGGGGTCGAAGACCCAGTACTTC
TRBJ2-3 | TRBV11-3 | TRBD2 | NA | CASSAGGLGRMGTDTQYF | TGTGCCAGCAGCGCGGGAGGGCTGGGGAGAATGGGCACAGATACGCAGTATTTT
TRBJ2-7 | TRBV28 | TRBD1 | NA | CASSLDRPVYEQYF | TGTGCCAGCAGTTTGGACAGGCCGGTCTACGAGCAGTACTTC
TRBJ1-3 | TRBV4-1 | TRBD1 | few | CASSTTGRSGNTIYF | TGCGCCAGCAGTACGACAGGGCGTTCAGGAAACACCATATATTTT
TRBJ2-1 | TRBV19 | TRBD1 | few | CASSTTGYNEQFF | TGTGCCAGTAGTACGACAGGGTACAATGAGCAGTTCTTC
TRBJ2-3 | TRBV7-3 | NA | NA | CASSLDGQGNLDTQYF | TGTGCCAGCAGCTTAGATGGGCAGGGAAATCTAGATACGCAGTATTTT
TRBJ1-5 | TRBV7-2 | NA | NA | CASSTGGGRGNQPQHF | TGTGCCAGCAGCACCGGCGGGGGGCGCGGCAATCAGCCCCAGCATTTT
TRBJ1-5 | TRBV6-6 | NA | NA | CASSYGRYSNQPQHF | TGTGCCAGCAGTTATGGGAGATATAGCAATCAGCCCCAGCATTTT
TRBJ1-2 | TRBV7-8 | NA | NA | CASSLERGQGYTF | TGTGCCAGCAGCTTAGAGCGGGGGCAAGGCTACACCTTC
TRBJ1-2 | TRBV6-5 | TRBD1 | NA | CASRGTGGGYGYTF | TGTGCCAGCAGAGGGACAGGGGGCGGGTATGGCTACACCTTC
TRBJ2-7 | TRBV27 | TRBD2 | NA | CASNGAGTYEQYF | TGTGCCAGCAACGGAGCGGGGACCTACGAGCAGTACTTC
TRBJ2-7 | TRBV5-1 | NA | NA | CASSYDRHEQYF | TGCGCCAGCAGCTACGACAGGCACGAGCAGTACTTC
TRBJ1-2 | TRBV6-5 | TRBD1 | once | CASSLDRDGYGYTF | TGTGCCAGCAGTCTCGACAGGGATGGCTATGGCTACACCTTC
TRBJ2-7 | TRBV2 | NA | NA | CASSEPRVGGQGGYEQYF | TGTGCCAGCAGTGAGCCCCGGGTGGGCGGGCAGGGGGGATACGAGCAGTACTTC
TRBJ2-6 | TRBV6-5 | NA | NA | CASGYRVSGANVLTF | TGTGCCAGCGGCTACAGGGTCTCTGGGGCCAACGTCCTGACTTTC
TRBJ2-1 | TRBV11-2 | TRBD1 | NA | CASSDQGASVWDEQFF | TGTGCCAGCAGCGATCAGGGGGCGTCGGTTTGGGATGAGCAGTTCTTC
TRBJ2-7 | TRBV5-1 | NA | NA | CASSLAGRILSPYEQYF | TGCGCCAGCAGCTTGGCTGGCAGGATCTTGAGTCCCTACGAGCAGTACTTC
TRBJ2-3 | TRBV11-1 | TRBD1 | NA | CASRQTGGATDTQYF | TGTGCCAGCAGACAAACAGGGGGCGCGACAGATACGCAGTATTTT
TRBJ2-3 | TRBV6-4 | TRBD2 | NA | CASSGTSGGTDTQYF | TGTGCCAGCAGTGGCACTAGCGGGGGGACAGATACGCAGTATTTT
TRBJ2-7 | TRBV13 | TRBD1 | NA | CASSLGGQGAYEQYF | TGTGCCAGCAGCTTAGGGGGACAGGGGGCCTACGAGCAGTACTTC
TRBJ2-1 | TRBV19 | NA | NA | CASSAYWTGSVGNEQFF | TGTGCCAGTAGTGCTTACTGGACGGGGTCCGTGGGCAATGAGCAGTTCTTC
TRBJ2-5 | TRBV6-5 | NA | NA | CASSYSMRETQYF | TGTGCCAGCAGTTACTCTATGAGGGAGACCCAGTACTTC
TRBJ2-3 | TRBV7-2 | NA | NA | CASSSGGGGAGTQYF | TGTGCCAGCAGCTCAGGTGGAGGGGGGGCTGGTACGCAGTATTTT
TRBJ2-3 | TRBV7-3 | NA | NA | CASSLDGGTQYF | TGTGCCAGCAGCTTAGACGGAGGTACGCAGTATTTT
TRBJ2-1 | TRBV4-3 | NA | NA | CASSQTDNEQFF | TGCGCCAGCAGCCAGACAGACAATGAGCAGTTCTTC
TRBJ2-5 | TRBV15 | NA | once | CATSRGQVLESQYF | TGTGCCACCAGCAGAGGACAGGTGCTGGAATCCCAGTACTTC
TRBJ1-2 | TRBV7-2 | NA | NA | CASSPLGAGGYTF | TGTGCCAGCAGCCCACTTGGTGCGGGGGGCTACACCTTC
TRBJ1-2 | TRBV14 | TRBD1 | NA | CASSQGTGYNYGYTF | TGTGCCAGCAGCCAAGGGACAGGGTACAACTATGGCTACACCTTC
TRBJ2-2 | TRBV5-1 | NA | NA | CASSLVIPRELFF | TGCGCCAGCAGCTTGGTTATCCCCCGGGAGCTGTTTTTT
TRBJ2-5 | TRBV7-2 | NA | NA | CASSFQKKYQETQYF | TGTGCCAGCAGCTTTCAGAAGAAGTACCAAGAGACCCAGTACTTC
TRBJ2-3 | TRBV19 | TRBD2 | NA | CASRIAGGTDTQYF | TGTGCCAGTAGGATAGCGGGAGGCACAGATACGCAGTATTTT
TRBJ1-1 | TRBV5-1 | TRBD1 | NA | CASSFQGAGNTEAFF | TGCGCCAGCAGCTTTCAGGGGGCTGGTAACACTGAAGCTTTCTTT